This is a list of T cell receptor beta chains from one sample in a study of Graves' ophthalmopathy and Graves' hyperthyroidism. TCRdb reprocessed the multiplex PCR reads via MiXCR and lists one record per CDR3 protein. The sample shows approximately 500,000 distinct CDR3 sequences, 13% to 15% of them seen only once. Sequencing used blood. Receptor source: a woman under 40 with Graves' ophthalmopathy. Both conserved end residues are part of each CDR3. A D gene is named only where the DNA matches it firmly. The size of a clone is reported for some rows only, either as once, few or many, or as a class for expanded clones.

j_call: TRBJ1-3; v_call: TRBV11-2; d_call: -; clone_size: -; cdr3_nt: TGTGCCAGCAGCTTACAAGGGACACTCTCTGGAAACACCATATATTTT; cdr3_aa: CASSLQGTLSGNTIYF
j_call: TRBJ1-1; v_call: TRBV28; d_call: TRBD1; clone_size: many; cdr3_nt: TGTGCCAGCACCCCACCGGGACAGATGAACACTGAAGCTTTCTTT; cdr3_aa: CASTPPGQMNTEAFF
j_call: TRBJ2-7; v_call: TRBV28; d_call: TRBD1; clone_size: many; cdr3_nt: TGTGCCAGCAGTGGAGTACAGGGGGCGGCCTACGAGCAGTACTTC; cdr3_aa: CASSGVQGAAYEQYF
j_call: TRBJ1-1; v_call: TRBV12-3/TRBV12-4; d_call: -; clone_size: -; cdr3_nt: TGTGCCAGCAGCCCCCGGGGAGGACACCTGAACACTGAAGCTTTCTTT; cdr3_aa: CASSPRGGHLNTEAFF
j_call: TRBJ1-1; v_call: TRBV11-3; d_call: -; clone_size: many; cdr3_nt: TGTGCCAGCAGCTTGTTGGGGCGAACTGAAGCTTTCTTT; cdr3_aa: CASSLLGRTEAFF
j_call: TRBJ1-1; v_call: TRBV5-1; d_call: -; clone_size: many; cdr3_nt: TGCGCCAGCAGCTTAACGCTCGAGAACACTGAAGCTTTCTTT; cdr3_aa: CASSLTLENTEAFF
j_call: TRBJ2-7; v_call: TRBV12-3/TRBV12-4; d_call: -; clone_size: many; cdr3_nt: TGTGCCAGTTCAACAGGGTTTGGCGAGCAGTACTTC; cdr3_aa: CASSTGFGEQYF
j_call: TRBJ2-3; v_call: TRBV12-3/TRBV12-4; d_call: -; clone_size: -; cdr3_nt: TGTGCCAGCAGAAGGCTAGCTGGCACAGATACGCAGTATTTT; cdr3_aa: CASRRLAGTDTQYF
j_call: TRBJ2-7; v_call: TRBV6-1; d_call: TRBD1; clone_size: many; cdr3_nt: TGTGCCGCCGGACAGGGGGGCTACGAGCAGTACTTC; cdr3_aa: CAAGQGGYEQYF
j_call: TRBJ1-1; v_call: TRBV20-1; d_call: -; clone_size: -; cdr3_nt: TGCAGTGCTAGAGATTCAGGGAGTCTTGGTGAAGCTTTCTTT; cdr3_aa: CSARDSGSLGEAFF
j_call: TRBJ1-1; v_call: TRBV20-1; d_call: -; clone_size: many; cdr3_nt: TGCAGTGCTAGGAGGGGGGCAATGAACACTGAAGCTTTCTTT; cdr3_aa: CSARRGAMNTEAFF
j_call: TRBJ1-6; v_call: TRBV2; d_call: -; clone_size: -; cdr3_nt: TGTGCCAGCAGTGAAAGTGGTTCATCACCCCTCCACTTT; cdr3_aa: CASSESGSSPLHF
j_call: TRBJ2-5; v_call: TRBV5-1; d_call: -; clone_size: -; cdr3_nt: TGCGCCAACAGCTTGTCGGGGGCAGGAGAGACCCAGTACTTC; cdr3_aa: CANSLSGAGETQYF
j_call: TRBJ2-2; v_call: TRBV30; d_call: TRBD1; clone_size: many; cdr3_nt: TGTGCCTGGAGCGCCGGGACAGGGGCCGGGGAGCTGTTTTTT; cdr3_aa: CAWSAGTGAGELFF
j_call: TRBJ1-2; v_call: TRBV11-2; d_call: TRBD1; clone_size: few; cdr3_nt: TGTGCCAGCAGCTTAGGGGACAGGGGTTATGGCTACACCTTC; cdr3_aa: CASSLGDRGYGYTF
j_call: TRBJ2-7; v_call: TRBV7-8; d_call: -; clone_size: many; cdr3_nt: TGTGCCAGCAGCGTACGAGGGCTCTACGAGCAGTACTTC; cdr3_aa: CASSVRGLYEQYF
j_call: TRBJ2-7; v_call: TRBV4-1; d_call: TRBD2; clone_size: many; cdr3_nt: TGCGCCAGCAGCCAAGTATTGACTAGCGGGAGGGCTGAGCAGTACTTC; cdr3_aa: CASSQVLTSGRAEQYF
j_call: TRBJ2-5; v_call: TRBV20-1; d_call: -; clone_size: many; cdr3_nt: TGCAGTGCTAGAACGGGAGAGGGGCAAGAGACCCAGTACTTC; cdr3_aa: CSARTGEGQETQYF
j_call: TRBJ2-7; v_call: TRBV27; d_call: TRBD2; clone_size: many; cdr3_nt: TGTGCCAGCAGTTTATTCAGGGAGGGGGAGCAGTACTTC; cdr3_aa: CASSLFREGEQYF
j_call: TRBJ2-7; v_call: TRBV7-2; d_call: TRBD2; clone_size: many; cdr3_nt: TGTGCCAGCAGCTCCGGGACTAACTCCTACGAGCAGTACTTC; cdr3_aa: CASSSGTNSYEQYF
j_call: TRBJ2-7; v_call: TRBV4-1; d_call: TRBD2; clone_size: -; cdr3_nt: TGCGCCAGCAGCCAAGAAGACCCGGGACTAGCGGAACCCTACGAGCAGTACTTC; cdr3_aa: CASSQEDPGLAEPYEQYF
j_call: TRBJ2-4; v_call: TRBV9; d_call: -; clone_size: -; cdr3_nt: TGTGCCAGCAGCGTAGATGAAAGGGTCGGCAAAAACATTCAGTACTTC; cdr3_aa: CASSVDERVGKNIQYF
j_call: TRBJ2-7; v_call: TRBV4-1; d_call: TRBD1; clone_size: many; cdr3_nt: TGCGCCAGCAGCCACGGATTGGACAGGCCCCCGGAGCAGTACTTC; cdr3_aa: CASSHGLDRPPEQYF
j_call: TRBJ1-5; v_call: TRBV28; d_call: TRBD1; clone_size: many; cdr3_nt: TGTGCCAGCAGTATGGGACAGGGGGAAACTCAGCCCCAGCATTTT; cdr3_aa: CASSMGQGETQPQHF
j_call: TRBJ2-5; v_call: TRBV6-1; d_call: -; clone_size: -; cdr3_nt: TGTGCCAGCAGTCCCCCAGTCAGGCTTCCAGAGACCCAGTACTTC; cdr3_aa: CASSPPVRLPETQYF
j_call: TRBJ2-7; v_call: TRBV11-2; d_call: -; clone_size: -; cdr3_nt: TGTGCCAGCAGCCCTGGACGGACGAAGGGCTCCTACGAGCAGTACTTC; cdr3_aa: CASSPGRTKGSYEQYF
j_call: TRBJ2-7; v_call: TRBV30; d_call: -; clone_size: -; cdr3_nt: TGTGCCTGGAGTGTAACCCTCGGATCCGGCGAGCAGTACTTC; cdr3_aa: CAWSVTLGSGEQYF
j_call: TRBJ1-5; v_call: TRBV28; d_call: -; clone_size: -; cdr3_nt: TGTGCCAGCAGTTTTCCGGGACTAAGGGATCAGCCCCAGCATTTT; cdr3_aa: CASSFPGLRDQPQHF
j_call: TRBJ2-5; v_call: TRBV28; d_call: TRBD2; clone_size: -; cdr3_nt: TGTGCCAGCAGTTTGGGGGGGAACGTAGAGACCCAGTACTTC; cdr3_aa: CASSLGGNVETQYF
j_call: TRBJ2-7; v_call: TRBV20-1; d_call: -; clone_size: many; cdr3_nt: TGCAGTGCTAGTATGACCCCCGGGGGAGGCGAGCAGTACTTC; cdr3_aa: CSASMTPGGGEQYF
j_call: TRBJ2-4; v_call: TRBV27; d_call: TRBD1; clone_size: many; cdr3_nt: TGTGCCAGCAGCTGGGACAGTAAAAACATTCAGTACTTC; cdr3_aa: CASSWDSKNIQYF
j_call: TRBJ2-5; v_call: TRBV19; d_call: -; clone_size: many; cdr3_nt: TGTGCCAGTAGTATATACGGGGCAGCATCCCAAGAGACCCAGTACTTC; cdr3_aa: CASSIYGAASQETQYF
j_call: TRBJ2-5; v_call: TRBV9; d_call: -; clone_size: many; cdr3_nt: TGTGCCAGCAACCTCGTTGGGGGCGGTGAGACCCAGTACTTC; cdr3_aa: CASNLVGGGETQYF
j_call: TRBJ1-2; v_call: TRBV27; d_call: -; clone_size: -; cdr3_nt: TGTGCCAGCAGTTTACGCAGGTCCGACTATGGCTACACCTTC; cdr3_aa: CASSLRRSDYGYTF
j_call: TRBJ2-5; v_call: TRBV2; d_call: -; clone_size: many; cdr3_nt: TGTGCCAGCAGAGTGGGGAGAGAGACCCAGTACTTC; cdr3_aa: CASRVGRETQYF
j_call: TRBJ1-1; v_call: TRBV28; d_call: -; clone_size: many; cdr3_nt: TGTGCCAGCAGTTTAGGTGGGGAAACTGAAGCTTTCTTT; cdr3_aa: CASSLGGETEAFF
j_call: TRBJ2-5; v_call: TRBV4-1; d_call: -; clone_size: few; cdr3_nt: TGCGCCAGCAGCCAAGTGTTATTGGGGGGAGAGTACCAAGAGACCCAGTACTTC; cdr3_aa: CASSQVLLGGEYQETQYF
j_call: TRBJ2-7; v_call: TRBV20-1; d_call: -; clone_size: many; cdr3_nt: TGCAGTGCTAGAGTTTACTCCTACGAGCAGTACTTC; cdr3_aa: CSARVYSYEQYF
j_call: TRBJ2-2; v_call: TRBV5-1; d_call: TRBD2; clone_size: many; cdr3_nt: TGCGCCAGCAGCCCGACTAGCGGGAGCGGGGAGCTGTTTTTT; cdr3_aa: CASSPTSGSGELFF